The 21 T cell receptor beta chains given below trace back to one sample, sequenced in a study of cytomegalovirus exposure and HLA in healthy donors. Here immunoSEQ multiplex PCR was the method, and the copy in TCRdb shows in-frame clones only, minus some. The data show about 200,000 clones, with approximately 82% seen just once and around 15% held by the top ten. Source material: PBMCs. Every receptor here comes from a woman aged 25 to 39 in good health and CMV-seropositive.

This clone was seen more than once but under ten times. The chain recombines TRBV6-6 with TRBJ1-2, with TRBD1 as a possible D gene (5 bases). The CDR3 is made up of 14 amino acids. CDR1 is MNHNY, CDR2 SVGAGI, per germline (reference sequence). V was trimmed by 2 bases and J by 4 bases, leaving 11 bases between them. In DNA, the CDR3 is TGTGCCAGCAGTTACGATAACACAGGCTATGGCTACACCTTC. It is translated as CASSYDNTGYGYTF.

The chain has TRBV9 and TRBJ2-2, with 9 bases identical to TRBD2. The CDR3 consists of 15 residues. V trimming: 4 bases; J trimming: 4 bases; junction bases outside the gene matches: 5. Germline V gene lookup returns CDR1 SGDLS and CDR2 YYNGEE. The CDR3 bases are TGTGCCAGCAGCCGTAGCGGGAGTGGCACCGGGGAGCTGTTTTTT. It yields the protein CASSRSGSGTGELFF.

J is TRBJ2-3 and V is TRBV19, with a possible D match to TRBD1 (5 bases). Germline CDR1 LNHDA, CDR2 SQIVND (reference sequence). The CDR3 is made up of 15 amino acids. V was clipped by 5 bases and J by 2 bases, with 14 bases between them. The CDR3 loop reads CASSLARGDTDTQYF. CDR3 DNA sequence: TGTGCCAGTAGTCTGGCTAGGGGTGACACAGATACGCAGTATTTT.

The rearrangement joins TRBV10-2 to TRBJ2-7, with TRBD2 matching over 14 bases. The junction had 7 bases not matched to a gene; V was cut back by 6 bases and J by 9 bases. From germline, CDR1 is WSHSY and CDR2 SAAADI. The CDR3 is 14 residues long. The CDR3 loop is CASSGTSGSLRQYF. The CDR3 bases are TGCGCCAGCAGCGGGACTAGCGGGAGTCTCAGGCAGTACTTC.

The rearrangement uses TRBV29-1 and TRBJ2-2, with a weak D call TRBD1 (6 bases). The CDR3 is made up of 14 amino acids. Germline CDR1 and CDR2: SQVTM and ANQGSEA. V was cut by 6 bases and J by 3 bases, with 14 bases left in between. As DNA, the CDR3 is TGCAGCGTGAGACAGGCGAAGGACACCGGGGAGCTGTTTTTT. Its protein is CSVRQAKDTGELFF.

CDR3 coding DNA: TGCAGCGTTGAAGGTCCCCTCAGCACAGATACGCAGTATTTT. Translated: CSVEGPLSTDTQYF. J is TRBJ2-3 and V is TRBV29-1; no definite D call. The germline V gene encodes CDR1 SQVTM and CDR2 ANQGSEA. The CDR3 runs to 14 residues. V lost 1 base to trimming and J lost 0 bases, with 8 bases between them.

The chain employs TRBV5-1 and TRBJ2-7; TRBD2 agrees at 11 bases. Germline V gene lookup returns CDR1 SGHRS and CDR2 YFSETQ. The CDR3 runs to 16 residues. V gave up 3 bases and J gave up 2 bases; unmatched junction bases: 7. CDR3 sequence reads: CASSSQGTSGAYEQYF. The CDR3 bases are TGCGCCAGCAGCTCCCAAGGGACTAGCGGTGCCTACGAGCAGTACTTC.

Worth noting for this clone: Other DNA sequences of this sample code for an identical CDR3. The chain recombines TRBV7-9 with TRBJ1-1; D is uncertain. The CDR3 runs to 14 residues. Trimming shortened V by 1 base and J by 3 bases, and 9 bases separated the two germline ends. Germline V CDR1 and CDR2: SEHNR, FQNEAQ (reference sequence). CDR3 nucleotide sequence: TGTGCCAGCAGCTTAGTTGCCGGGGACACTGAAGCTTTCTTT. It specifies CASSLVAGDTEAFF.

This rearrangement joins TRBV5-6 to TRBJ1-2; D perhaps matches TRBD1 (6 bases). V gave up 1 base and J gave up 5 bases, with 18 bases separating them. The CDR3 has 16 residues. Germline V gives CDR1 SGHDT, CDR2 YYEEEE. The CDR3 coding sequence is TGTGCCAGCAGCTTGCGCGGAGCAGGGGTTGGGTATGGCTACACCTTC. It specifies CASSLRGAGVGYGYTF.

This clone was seen more than once but under ten times. The V gene is TRBV7-9, the J gene TRBJ1-1; 9 bases align to TRBD1. Trimming cost V 3 bases and J 1 base; bases outside gene matches: 12. The CDR3 runs 18 residues. Germline CDR1 reads SEHNR; CDR2 reads FQNEAQ (reference sequence). Here the CDR3 DNA reads TGTGCCAGCAGCTTGGGCTGGGACAGGGAAAAGTGGAACACTGAAGCTTTCTTT. It yields the protein CASSLGWDREKWNTEAFF.

CDR3 bases: TGTGCCAGCCGGGCAGGAGCGGGGGGCAATGAGCAGTTCTTC. Protein sequence: CASRAGAGGNEQFF. The chain combines TRBV2 with TRBJ2-1; TRBD2 matches 9 bases. CDR3 length equals 14 residues. The V gene end was trimmed by 8 bases and the J gene end by 6 bases; junction bases not matched to a gene: 8. Germline V gene lookup returns CDR1 SNHLY and CDR2 FYNNEI.

CDR3 loop: CASSPRTGVEKLFF. CDR3 nucleotides: TGTGCCAGCAGCCCCAGGACAGGGGTTGAAAAACTGTTTTTT. The rearrangement uses TRBV7-8 and TRBJ1-4; TRBD1 aligns across 9 bases. The V and J ends lost 5 bases and 7 bases, in that order; junction bases with no gene match: 5. The CDR3 contains 14 residues. Germline V lookup: CDR1 SGHVS, CDR2 FQNEAQ.

This clone was seen a single time. The chain carries TRBV27 and TRBJ2-1, with D possibly TRBD2 on 5 matching bases. V was pared by 5 bases and J by 0 bases, with 11 bases between. CDR3 length: 15 residues. CDR1 and CDR2 (germline): MNHEY, SMNVEV (reference sequence). Written as DNA, the CDR3 is TGTGCCAGCAGTCCACGGGCGGGCTCCTACAATGAGCAGTTCTTC. It yields the protein CASSPRAGSYNEQFF.

This chain joins TRBV29-1 and TRBJ2-3, with 9 bases matching TRBD2. Germline lookup yields CDR1 SQVTM and CDR2 ANQGSEA. V was pared by 3 bases and J by 4 bases, with 8 bases of the junction left unmatched. CDR3 size: 15 residues. DNA of the CDR3: TGCAGCGTTGAGCGGGGGGGCGCGGGGGCAGATACGCAGTATTTT. Protein sequence: CSVERGGAGADTQYF.

The chain joins TRBV9 to TRBJ1-3; 7 nucleotides agree with TRBD1. Germline V gene sequence: CDR1 SGDLS, CDR2 YYNGEE. CDR3 length: 15 residues. V lost 4 bases, J lost 1 base, and 5 bases stayed unmatched. CDR3 region: CASSPSGGSGNTIYF. The CDR3 nucleotides read TGTGCCAGCAGCCCTTCAGGGGGGTCTGGAAACACCATATATTTT. Full variable domain (rest looked up from reference TRBV9 and TRBJ1-3): DSGVTQTPKHLITATGQRVTLRCSPRSGDLSVYWYQQSLDQGLQFLIQYYNGEERAKGNILERFSAQQFPDLHSELNLSSLELGDSALYFCASSPSGGSGNTIYFGEGSWLTVV.

The chain carries TRBV5-1 and TRBJ1-1, with D possibly matching TRBD1 (6 bases). The CDR3 totals 14 residues. V was cut by 1 base and J by 7 bases, with 14 bases left in between. Germline assignment: CDR1 SGHRS and CDR2 YFSETQ. The CDR3 DNA follows: TGCGCCAGCAGCTTGAGGGGGATGTCTAATGAAGCTTTCTTT. Translated: CASSLRGMSNEAFF.

The chain combines TRBV28 with TRBJ1-2; D is uncertain. This CDR3 has 13 amino acids. In germline, CDR1 is MDHEN, CDR2 SYDVKM. V gave up 5 bases and J gave up 3 bases, with 10 bases separating them. CDR3 amino acids: CASSPGDYYGYTF. CDR3 nucleotides: TGTGCCAGCAGTCCCGGTGACTACTATGGCTACACCTTC.

As concerns this clone: At one boundary the junction diverges from the germline segment, which might be a read error. The genes are TRBV2 and TRBJ1-4; 7 bases agree with TRBD1. Looked up from germline, CDR1 is SNHLY and CDR2 is FYNNEI. This CDR3 is 13 amino acids long. The CDR3 DNA is TGTGCCAGCAGTGAAGCGCTCACAGGGGAATTACTTTTT. Its translation: CASSEALTGELLF.

CDR3 coding DNA: TGTGCCAGCAGCTGGACTAGCGGGAGGGATTTAAGCTACGAGCAGTACTTC. Protein product: CASSWTSGRDLSYEQYF. The chain has TRBV7-9 and TRBJ2-7, with 15 bases aligning to TRBD2. The junction had 7 bases not matched to a gene; V was cut back by 4 bases and J by 3 bases. The CDR3 consists of 17 residues. Germline lookup yields CDR1 SEHNR and CDR2 FQNEAQ (reference sequence).

The sample holds one count of this clone. The J gene is TRBJ1-2, the V gene TRBV5-4; D may be TRBD1 (6 bases). The V gene's germline CDR1 is SGHNT and CDR2 YYREEE (reference sequence). The CDR3 has 13 residues. V was trimmed by 2 bases and J by 8 bases, leaving 13 bases between them. CDR3: CASSFYREYGYTF. CDR3 in DNA: TGTGCCAGCAGCTTTTACAGGGAGTACGGCTACACCTTC.

The chain combines TRBV7-9 with TRBJ1-3, with 9 nucleotides matching TRBD1. Germline V CDR1 and CDR2: SEHNR, FQNEAQ (reference sequence). The V gene end was trimmed by 4 bases and the J gene end by 3 bases; junction bases not matched to a gene: 7. The CDR3 totals 16 residues. CDR3 in amino acids: CASSSPQGAYGNTIYF. The CDR3 nucleotides are TGTGCCAGCAGCTCTCCACAGGGGGCTTATGGAAACACCATATATTTT.